This T cell receptor (beta chain) was identified during a study of T cells in Graves' hyperthyroidism and ophthalmopathy. The CDR3 length is 14 residues. The V gene's germline CDR1 is SEHNR and CDR2 FQNEAQ (reference sequence). With 4 bases clipped from V and 5 bases from J, the junction kept 5 bases outside the gene matches. Amplified TCR beta CDR3 regions came from RNA transcripts. Researchers ran a first-round RT-PCR on the TCR CDR3 using the HTBI primer set. TCRdb re-analysed the multiplex PCR reads in MiXCR, keeping a single row per CDR3 protein. In the table there are some 300,000 distinct CDR3 sequences, around 13% of which are singletons.

The chain uses TRBV7-9 and TRBJ1-3; 7 bases are a match to TRBD1. The TCR originated in a middle-aged woman with Graves' hyperthyroidism. Sequencing was performed on blood. CDR3 sequence (DNA): TGTGCCAGCAGCTCGGGACAGCCACGAAACACCATATATTTT. Translation gives CASSSGQPRNTIYF.